The entry below gives a single TCR beta chain sequence along with its context. Individuals drawn from approximately 26 US areas were roughly 18 to 89 years old. Cohorts were determined from participant-reported clinical history. The junction had 6 bases not matched to a gene; V was cut back by 3 bases and J by 8 bases. The CDR3 is 13 residues long. In germline, CDR1 is MNHNS, CDR2 SASEGT. Profiled with immunoSEQ multiplex PCR; TCRdb holds only in-frame clones, not every one. The sample has a few hundred thousand clones, around 87% seen once. This sample stems from a study of blood T cell repertoires in COVID-19. Study background: Samples came from the United States, Italy and Spain, spanning acute and convalescent COVID-19. The analysed material was cDNA or gDNA that came from T cells, B-cell-depleted T cells, or PBMCs.

Specimen: PBMCs or T cells enriched from blood (not recorded which). This TCR derives from a man between 35 and 55 years old in a cohort exposed to, infected with or recovered from COVID-19 (not recorded which). The chain is built from TRBV6-1 and TRBJ2-5; 7 nucleotides agree with TRBD2. CDR3 residues: CASSEMGGRTQYF. DNA for the CDR3: TGTGCCAGCAGTGAGATGGGGGGGAGAACCCAGTACTTC.